The 24 T cell receptor beta chains presented below share a single source sample, sequenced in a study of molecular identifiers for immune sequencing clone quantification. MiXCR, run by TCRdb on the PCR reads, gives a single entry per CDR3 protein. Here the sample spans under 600,000 distinct CDR3 sequences, 20% to 25% being singletons. Sequencing input: naive CD8+ T cells from blood, with Jurkat cell RNA spiked in. Subset specified: FACS-sorted CD8+CD4-CCR7+CD45RA+ naive T cells. The receptors come from a human donor in good health. Some libraries in this study had Jurkat cell RNA spiked in.

This clonotype was counted a few times. This chain uses TRBV6-5 with TRBJ2-3; possible D gene TRBD1, 5 bases. V lost 0 bases and J 4 bases, leaving 11 bases between the germline ends. Per germline, CDR1 MNHEY and CDR2 SVGAGI. The length of the CDR3 is 15 residues. The CDR3 nucleotides read TGTGCCAGCAGTTACTCGATAGCAGGGTCAGATACGCAGTATTTT. Its translation: CASSYSIAGSDTQYF.

This chain links TRBV20-1 with TRBJ1-5; 7 nucleotides match TRBD1. This CDR3 has 14 amino acids. V shed 6 bases, J shed 0 bases, and the junction held 5 bases outside the gene matches. The germline gives CDR1 DFQATT, CDR2 SNEGSKA (reference sequence). The CDR3 bases are TGCAGTGCCCCGACAGGGTATAGCAATCAGCCCCAGCATTTT. Translated: CSAPTGYSNQPQHF.

The rearrangement joins TRBV19 to TRBJ2-1, with 8 nucleotides matching TRBD1. The CDR3 length is 14 residues. Unmatched junction bases numbered 9, after V lost 7 bases and J lost 7 bases. Germline CDR1 and CDR2: LNHDA and SQIVND (reference sequence). In DNA form, the CDR3 reads TGTGCCAGTACCCGGACAGGGTTGATGAATGAGCAGTTCTTC. It translates to CASTRTGLMNEQFF.

About this clonotype: A much larger clone differs from this one at a single base, so this may be a read error. J is TRBJ2-3 and V is TRBV3-1; D call uncertain. CDR3 length equals 15 residues. In germline, CDR1 is LGHDT, CDR2 YNNKEL (reference sequence). The CDR3 here is CASGQVGGYTDTQYF. CDR3 in DNA: TGTGCCAGCGGCCAAGTCGGCGGATACACAGATACGCAGTATTTT.

This clonotype was seen only a few times. The chain has TRBV27 and TRBJ2-7, with 13 bases identical to TRBD2. The ends lost 10 bases at V and 2 bases at J; junction bases unmatched: 2. This CDR3 is built from 13 residues. Germline loops: CDR1 MNHEY, CDR2 SMNVEV (reference sequence). The CDR3 loop is CATGTSGAYEQYF. For the CDR3, the DNA is TGTGCCACCGGGACTAGCGGGGCCTACGAGCAGTACTTC.

Concerning this clonotype: A single base separates this from a much larger clone, so it may be a read error. The CDR3 sequence: CASSLGTEGATDTQYF. CDR3 in DNA: TGTGCCAGCAGCTTAGGGACCGAGGGGGCCACAGATACGCAGTATTTT. V usage is TRBV13 and J usage is TRBJ2-3; 7 bases map to TRBD1. The CDR3 is 16 residues long. From germline, CDR1 is PRHDT and CDR2 FYEKMQ (reference sequence). The junction had 5 bases not matched to a gene; V was cut back by 0 bases and J by 2 bases.

The chain has TRBV3-1 and TRBJ2-3; D tentatively reads TRBD1 or TRBD2 (5 bases each). V lost 0 bases and J 6 bases, leaving 16 bases between the germline ends. The CDR3 covers 16 residues. Germline CDR1 reads LGHDT; CDR2 reads YNNKEL (reference sequence). CDR3 region: CASSQDGTPSIDTQYF. In DNA form, the CDR3 reads TGTGCCAGCAGCCAAGACGGGACCCCGAGTATTGATACGCAGTATTTT.

This chain uses TRBV12-3 or TRBV12-4 with TRBJ2-2; TRBD2 matches at 7 bases. The CDR3 runs to 15 residues. The V and J ends lost 4 bases and 3 bases, in that order; junction bases with no gene match: 5. CDR3 nucleotides: TGTGCCAGCAGTTCCTGGGGGGGGGACACCGGGGAGCTGTTTTTT. Translation: CASSSWGGDTGELFF.

This clonotype occurred many times. The CDR3 nucleotides are TGTGCCAGCAGCTTGGCGGGACTAGCGGGGTTCTACACAGATACGCAGTATTTT. Translating it yields CASSLAGLAGFYTDTQYF. This sequence joins TRBV5-4 and TRBJ2-3, with 13 bases matching TRBD2. Germline assignment: CDR1 SGHNT and CDR2 YYREEE (reference sequence). The CDR3 length is 18 residues. V shed 0 bases, J shed 2 bases, and the junction held 6 bases outside the gene matches.

For this clonotype: One base away lies a much larger clone, so this may be a sequencing read error. The J gene is TRBJ2-7, the V gene TRBV12-3 or TRBV12-4; D uncertain. CDR3 size: 12 residues. Trimming removed 5 bases from V and 5 bases from J, with 10 bases in between. The CDR3 nucleotides read TGTGCCAGCAGTCCCTCGGACGACGAGCAGTACTTC. Encoded protein: CASSPSDDEQYF.

The V call is TRBV3-2, the J call TRBJ1-1; the table's D call of TRBD1 was not tested on the DNA. TRBV3-2 is a recognized pseudogene. CDR3 length: 15 residues. The CDR3 reads CASSQANRGLTEAFF. The CDR3, as DNA: TGTGCCAGCAGCCAAGCAAACAGGGGGCTTACTGAAGCTTTCTTT.

This clonotype was detected ten times or more. The chain has TRBV7-2 and TRBJ2-4; no reliable D call. This CDR3 has 13 amino acids. Germline CDR1 SGHTA, CDR2 FQGNSA. V was clipped by 0 bases and J by 4 bases, with 4 bases between them. The CDR3 spells CASSLAQKNIQYF. The CDR3 nucleotides are TGTGCCAGCAGCTTAGCTCAGAAAAACATTCAGTACTTC.

A few counts support this clonotype. The chain joins TRBV10-1 to TRBJ2-7; D is uncertain. V lost 3 bases and J lost 5, with 11 bases in between. Germline V gene lookup returns CDR1 WNHNN and CDR2 SYGVQD (reference sequence). The CDR3 runs to 13 residues. In nucleotides, the CDR3 is TGCGCCAGCAGTGACCTGGGTTCCGACGAGCAGTACTTC. Protein product: CASSDLGSDEQYF.

The sample holds many counts of this clonotype. This chain links TRBV29-1 with TRBJ2-7, with D hard to call. Trimming took off 4 bases at V and 5 bases at J, with 12 bases between the two ends. There are 12 residues in the CDR3. Germline-derived CDR1 and CDR2 are SQVTM and ANQGSEA. CDR3 DNA sequence: TGCAGCGTTGGACCTGACAACAACGAGCAGTACTTC. It yields the protein CSVGPDNNEQYF.

This clonotype appeared many times. Its ends do not fully match the called genes, so a read error is possible. The chain joins TRBV5-1 to TRBJ2-7; 8 bases fit TRBD1. Germline CDR1 SGHRS, CDR2 YFSETQ. The CDR3 is 14 amino acids. In DNA form, the CDR3 reads TGTGCCAGCAGTCCCGGGACAGGTACCTACGAGCAGTACTTC. Translating gives CASSPGTGTYEQYF.

This clonotype has a count of ten or more. DNA of the CDR3: TGTGCCAGCAGTTCCTCGACAGAATACAATCAGCCCCAGCATTTT. Translated: CASSSSTEYNQPQHF. The chain uses TRBV6-6 and TRBJ1-5; tentatively, D is TRBD1 (5 bases). The germline gives CDR1 MNHNY, CDR2 SVGAGI (reference sequence). V was pared by 4 bases and J by 3 bases, with 13 bases between. This CDR3 has 15 residues.

This clonotype was counted at least ten times. The gene calls are TRBV28 and TRBJ2-3; D possibly matches TRBD1 or TRBD2 (5 bases each). Per germline, CDR1 MDHEN and CDR2 SYDVKM. V lost 5 bases and J lost 0, with 12 bases in between. CDR3 length: 15 amino acids. In DNA, the CDR3 is TGTGCCAGCAGTACCCGGGACCTGAGCACAGATACGCAGTATTTT. This gives the protein CASSTRDLSTDTQYF.

This clonotype was detected only a few times. The CDR3 nucleotides read TGTGCCAGTAGCCGGCGACTCCAAGAGACCCAGTACTTC. Amino acids: CASSRRLQETQYF. This chain connects TRBV19 to TRBJ2-5; D gene ambiguous. The germline V gene has CDR1 LNHDA and CDR2 SQIVND (reference sequence). V was clipped by 6 bases and J by 1 base, with 9 bases between them. This CDR3 is 13 amino acids long.

The genes are TRBV30 and TRBJ2-7; D may be TRBD2 (5 bases). V lost 4 bases and J lost 0, with 10 bases in between. Germline assignment: CDR1 GTSNPN and CDR2 SVGIG (reference sequence). This CDR3 region has 13 residues. The CDR3 loop is CAWNLGVSYEQYF. CDR3 DNA: TGTGCCTGGAATCTCGGGGTCTCCTACGAGCAGTACTTC.

This clonotype was seen a handful of times. This chain joins TRBV6-5 and TRBJ2-7, with D possibly matching TRBD1 (6 bases). Trimming removed 2 bases at V and 4 bases at J, with 18 bases between. The CDR3 consists of 16 residues. The germline V gene has CDR1 MNHEY and CDR2 SVGAGI. The CDR3 DNA sequence: TGTGCCAGCAGTTACGACTCAGCTAGGGGGTTTTACGAGCAGTACTTC. Protein: CASSYDSARGFYEQYF.

This clonotype showed up many times. The chain uses TRBV4-1 and TRBJ2-7, with 11 bases identical to TRBD2. CDR3 size: 14 residues. CDR1 is MGHRA and CDR2 is YSYEKL in the germline V gene. V lost 6 bases, J lost 4 bases, and 5 bases stayed unmatched. The CDR3 DNA follows: TGCGCCAGCAGTCAACTAGCGGGGGTTTACGAGCAGTACTTC. It codes for CASSQLAGVYEQYF.

The chain's CDR3 is CASSQGGYQNTEAFF. Here the CDR3 DNA reads TGTGCCAGCAGCCAAGGGGGATATCAGAACACTGAAGCTTTCTTT. J is TRBJ1-1 and V is TRBV7-9; D is possibly TRBD1 (6 bases). Trimming stripped 5 bases from V and 1 base from J, with 14 bases between. The CDR3 covers 15 residues. Germline V gives CDR1 SEHNR, CDR2 FQNEAQ (reference sequence).

The rearrangement joins TRBV18 to TRBJ1-4; D possibly corresponds to TRBD1 (5 bases). Germline V gives CDR1 KGHSH, CDR2 LQKENI. The CDR3 extends over 16 amino acids. The V and J ends lost 5 bases and 0 bases respectively, with 13 bases between them. CDR3 sequence: CASSTQGPATNEKLFF. The CDR3 DNA follows: TGTGCCAGCTCAACCCAGGGTCCCGCAACTAATGAAAAACTGTTTTTT. The variable domain in full, with the rest retrieved from reference TRBV18 and TRBJ1-4, is NAGVMQNPRHLVRRRGQEARLRCSPMKGHSHVYWYRQLPEEGLKFMVYLQKENIIDESGMPKERFSAEFPKEGPSILRIQQVVRGDSAAYFCASSTQGPATNEKLFFGSGTQLSVL.

In this sample, this clonotype turned up many times. The CDR3 bases are TGTGCCAGCAGTGATATAGGCAGCTCCTACGAGCAGTACTTC. Translating gives CASSDIGSSYEQYF. The rearrangement uses TRBV25-1 and TRBJ2-7, with D uncertain. The V gene's germline CDR1 is MGHDK and CDR2 SYGVNS. CDR3 size: 14 residues. Trimming removed 3 bases from V and 0 bases from J, with 9 bases in between.